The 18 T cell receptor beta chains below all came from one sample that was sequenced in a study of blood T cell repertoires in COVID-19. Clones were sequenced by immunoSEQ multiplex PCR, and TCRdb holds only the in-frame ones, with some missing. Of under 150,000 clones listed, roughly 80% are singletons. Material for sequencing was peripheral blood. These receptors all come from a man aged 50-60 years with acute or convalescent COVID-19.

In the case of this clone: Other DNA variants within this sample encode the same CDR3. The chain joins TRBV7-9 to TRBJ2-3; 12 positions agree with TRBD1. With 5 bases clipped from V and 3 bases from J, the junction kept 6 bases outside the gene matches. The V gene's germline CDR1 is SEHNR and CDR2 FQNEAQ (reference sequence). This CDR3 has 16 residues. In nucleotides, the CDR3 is TGTGCCAGCAGCCTAGGGGACAGGGGGCGAACAGATACGCAGTATTTT. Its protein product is CASSLGDRGRTDTQYF.

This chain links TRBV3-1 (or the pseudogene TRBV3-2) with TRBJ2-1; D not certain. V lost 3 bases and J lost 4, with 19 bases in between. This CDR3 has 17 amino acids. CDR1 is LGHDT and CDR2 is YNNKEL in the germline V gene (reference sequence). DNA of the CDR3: TGTGCCAGCAGCCAGCAGGTGATCGGTTTAGTTTACAATGAGCAGTTCTTC. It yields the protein CASSQQVIGLVYNEQFF.

For the CDR3, the DNA is TGTGCCAGCAGCACCCTAATACAGGGTTTCGACGAGCAGTACGTC. Translated, it gives CASSTLIQGFDEQYV. The V gene is TRBV21-1, the J gene TRBJ2-7; the table assigns TRBD1, which was not confirmed against the DNA. TRBV21-1 constitutes a pseudogene. The CDR3 has 15 amino acids.

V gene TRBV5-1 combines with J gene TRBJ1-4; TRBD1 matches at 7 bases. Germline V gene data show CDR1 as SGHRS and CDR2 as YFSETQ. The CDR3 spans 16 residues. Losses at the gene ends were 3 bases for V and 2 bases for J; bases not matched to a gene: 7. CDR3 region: CASSWVSGGTNEKLFF. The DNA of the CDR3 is TGCGCCAGCAGCTGGGTTTCAGGGGGGACTAATGAAAAACTGTTTTTT.

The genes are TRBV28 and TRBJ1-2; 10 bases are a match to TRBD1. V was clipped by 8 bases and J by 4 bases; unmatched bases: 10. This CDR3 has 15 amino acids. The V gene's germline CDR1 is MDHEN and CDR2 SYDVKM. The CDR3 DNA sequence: TGTGCCAGCTCTCCTCCGGGACAGGGGATCTATGGCTACACCTTC. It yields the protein CASSPPGQGIYGYTF.

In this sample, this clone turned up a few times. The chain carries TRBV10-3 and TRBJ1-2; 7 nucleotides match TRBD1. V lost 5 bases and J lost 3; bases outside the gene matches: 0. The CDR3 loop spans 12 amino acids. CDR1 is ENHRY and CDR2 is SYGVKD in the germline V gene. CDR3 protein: CAISTGDYGYTF. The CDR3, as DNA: TGTGCCATCAGTACAGGGGACTATGGCTACACCTTC.

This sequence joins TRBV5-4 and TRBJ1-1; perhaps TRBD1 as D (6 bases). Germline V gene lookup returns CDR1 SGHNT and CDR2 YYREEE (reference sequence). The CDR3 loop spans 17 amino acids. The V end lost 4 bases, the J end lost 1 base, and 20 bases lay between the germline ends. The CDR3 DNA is TGTGCCAGCAGCCTTGGGAGCGTGACAGGCAAGAACACTGAAGCTTTCTTT. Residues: CASSLGSVTGKNTEAFF.

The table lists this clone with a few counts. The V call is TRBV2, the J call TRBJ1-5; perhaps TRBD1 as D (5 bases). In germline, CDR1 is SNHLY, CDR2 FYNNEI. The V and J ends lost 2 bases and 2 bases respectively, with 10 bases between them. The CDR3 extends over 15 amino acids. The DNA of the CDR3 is TGTGCCAGCAGTGAAACGACGGGGGGCAATCAGCCCCAGCATTTT. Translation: CASSETTGGNQPQHF.

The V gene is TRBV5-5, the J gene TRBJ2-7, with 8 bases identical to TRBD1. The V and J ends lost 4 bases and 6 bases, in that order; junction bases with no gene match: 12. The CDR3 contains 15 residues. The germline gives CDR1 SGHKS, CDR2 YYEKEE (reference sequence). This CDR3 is CASSQIGQGSIEQYF. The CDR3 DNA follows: TGTGCCAGCAGCCAGATCGGACAGGGATCTATCGAGCAGTACTTC.

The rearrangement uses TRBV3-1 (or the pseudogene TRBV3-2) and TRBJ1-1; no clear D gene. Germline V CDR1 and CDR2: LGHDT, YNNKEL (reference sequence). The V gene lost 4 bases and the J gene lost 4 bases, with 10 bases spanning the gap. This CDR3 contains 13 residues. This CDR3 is CASSLEISTEAFF. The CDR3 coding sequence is TGTGCCAGCAGCCTAGAGATTAGCACTGAAGCTTTCTTT.

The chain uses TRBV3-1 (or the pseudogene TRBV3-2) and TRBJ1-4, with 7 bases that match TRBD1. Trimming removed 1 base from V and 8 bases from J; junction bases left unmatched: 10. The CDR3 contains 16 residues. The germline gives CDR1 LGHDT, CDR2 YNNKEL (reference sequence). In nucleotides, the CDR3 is TGTGCCAGCAGCCAAGGGCCTACAGGGGTGGCCGAAAAACTGTTTTTT. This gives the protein CASSQGPTGVAEKLFF.

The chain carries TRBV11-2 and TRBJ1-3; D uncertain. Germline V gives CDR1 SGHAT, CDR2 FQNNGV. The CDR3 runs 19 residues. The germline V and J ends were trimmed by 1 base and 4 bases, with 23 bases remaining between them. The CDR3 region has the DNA TGTGCCAGCAGCTTAGGGCCGAGTGCGAGGCCTGGTCGGGGAAACACCATATATTTT. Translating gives CASSLGPSARPGRGNTIYF.

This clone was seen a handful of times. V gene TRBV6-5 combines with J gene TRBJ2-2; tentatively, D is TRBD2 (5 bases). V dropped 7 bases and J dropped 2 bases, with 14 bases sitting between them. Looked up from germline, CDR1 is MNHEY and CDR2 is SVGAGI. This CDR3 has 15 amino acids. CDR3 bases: TGTGCCAGCAAACTAGAGGTCTCAAACACCGGGGAGCTGTTTTTT. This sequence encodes CASKLEVSNTGELFF.

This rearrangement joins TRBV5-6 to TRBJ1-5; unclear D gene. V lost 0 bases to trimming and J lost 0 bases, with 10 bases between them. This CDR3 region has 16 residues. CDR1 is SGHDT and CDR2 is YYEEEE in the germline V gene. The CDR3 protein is CASSLAAEVSNQPQHF. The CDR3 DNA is TGTGCCAGCAGCTTGGCGGCAGAGGTTAGCAATCAGCCCCAGCATTTT.

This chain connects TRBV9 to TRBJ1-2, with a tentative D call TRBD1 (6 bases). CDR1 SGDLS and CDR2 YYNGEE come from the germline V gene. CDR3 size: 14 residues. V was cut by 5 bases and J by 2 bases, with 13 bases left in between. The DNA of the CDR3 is TGTGCCAGCAGGACTAAGGGGGGGAACTATGGCTACACCTTC. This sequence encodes CASRTKGGNYGYTF. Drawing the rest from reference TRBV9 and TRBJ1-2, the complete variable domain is DSGVTQTPKHLITATGQRVTLRCSPRSGDLSVYWYQQSLDQGLQFLIQYYNGEERAKGNILERFSAQQFPDLHSELNLSSLELGDSALYFCASRTKGGNYGYTFGSGTRLTVV.

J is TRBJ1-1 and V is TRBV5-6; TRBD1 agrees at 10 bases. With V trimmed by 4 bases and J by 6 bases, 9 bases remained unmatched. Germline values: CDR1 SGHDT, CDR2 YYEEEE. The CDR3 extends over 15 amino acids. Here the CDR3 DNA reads TGTGCCAGCAGCCGACCGGACAGGGGGAGGGCTGAAGCTTTCTTT. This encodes CASSRPDRGRAEAFF. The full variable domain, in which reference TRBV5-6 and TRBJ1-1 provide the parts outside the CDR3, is DAGVTQSPTHLIKTRGQQVTLRCSPKSGHDTVSWYQQALGQGPQFIFQYYEEEERQRGNFPDRFSGHQFPNYSSELNVNALLLGDSALYLCASSRPDRGRAEAFFGQGTRLTVV.

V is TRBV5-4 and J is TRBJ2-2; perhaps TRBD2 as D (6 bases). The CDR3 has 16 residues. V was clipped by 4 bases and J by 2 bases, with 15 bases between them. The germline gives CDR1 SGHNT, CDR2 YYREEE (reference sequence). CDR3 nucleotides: TGTGCCAGCAGCCAGGGCGGGAAGGCTAACACCGGGGAGCTGTTTTTT. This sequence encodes CASSQGGKANTGELFF.

The CDR3 loop is CASSTRQGVNSPLHF. CDR3 nucleotides: TGTGCCAGCAGCACCCGACAGGGGGTAAATTCACCCCTCCACTTT. This rearrangement joins TRBV11-2 to TRBJ1-6; 9 bases match TRBD1. Germline CDR1 and CDR2: SGHAT and FQNNGV. Losses at the gene ends were 5 bases for V and 7 bases for J; bases not matched to a gene: 6. The CDR3 loop spans 15 amino acids.